These 13 T cell receptor beta chains were sequenced from one sample in a study of cytomegalovirus exposure and HLA in healthy donors. PCR used 60 Vbeta primers and 13 Jbeta primers. TCRdb's copy holds only in-frame clones and misses some; the assay was immunoSEQ multiplex PCR. The sample comprises under 150,000 clones, approximately 85% of which are singletons, and 1.5% to 2% rests with the top ten. The sample was PBMCs. All receptors derive from a boy between 5 and 17 years old in good health and CMV-seronegative.

The chain is built from TRBV30 and TRBJ2-5; TRBD1 matches 8 bases. From germline, CDR1 is GTSNPN and CDR2 SVGIG (reference sequence). Trimming cost V 0 bases and J 3 bases; bases outside gene matches: 3. This CDR3 is 14 amino acids long. CDR3 nucleotide sequence: TGTGCCTGGAGTGTTAGACAGGGGAAAGAGACCCAGTACTTC. Amino acid sequence: CAWSVRQGKETQYF.

This rearrangement joins TRBV4-2 to TRBJ1-1; no clear D gene. Trimming took 1 base from V and 3 from J, leaving 12 bases between them. The CDR3 extends over 15 amino acids. The germline V gene encodes CDR1 LGHNA and CDR2 YNFKEQ. CDR3 residues: CASSQGPGEYTEAFF. The CDR3 coding sequence is TGTGCCAGCAGCCAAGGGCCCGGGGAGTACACTGAAGCTTTCTTT.

The chain has TRBV5-1 and TRBJ2-1; TRBD2 matches 8 bases. The CDR3 length is 17 residues. V was clipped by 6 bases and J by 4 bases; unmatched bases: 15. Germline loops: CDR1 SGHRS, CDR2 YFSETQ. The chain's CDR3 is CASTIEGLAGGYNEQFF. CDR3 nucleotides: TGCGCCAGCACTATCGAAGGGCTAGCGGGCGGATACAATGAGCAGTTCTTC.

The gene calls are TRBV11-2 and TRBJ2-2, with D unclear. The CDR3 totals 14 residues. Germline-derived CDR1 and CDR2 are SGHAT and FQNNGV. V lost 4 bases, J lost 7 bases, and 13 bases lay in between. The CDR3 bases are TGTGCCAGCAGCTCTGAGTTCGGTCTCGGGGAGCTGTTTTTT. This translates into CASSSEFGLGELFF.

This clone was seen only a few times. The rearrangement links TRBV7-9 to TRBJ2-1; D is perhaps TRBD1 (6 bases). The V gene's germline CDR1 is SEHNR and CDR2 FQNEAQ (reference sequence). The CDR3 spans 11 residues. V lost 11 bases and J lost 10, with 15 bases in between. The CDR3 DNA reads as TGTGCCTCCCAGGGGCCTGGCGAGCAGTTCTTC. It is translated as CASQGPGEQFF.

The chain couples TRBV7-3 to TRBJ2-1; 10 bases align to TRBD2. Germline-derived CDR1 and CDR2 are SGHTA and FQGTGA. The CDR3 consists of 16 residues. The trim removed 2 bases at V and 6 bases at J, leaving 7 bases unmatched. This CDR3 reads CASSLPPSGSGNEQFF. In nucleotides, the CDR3 is TGTGCCAGCAGCTTACCCCCTAGCGGGAGTGGCAATGAGCAGTTCTTC.

A word on this clone: A junction boundary mismatches the germline segment, possibly from a read error. Different DNA sequences within this sample yield the same CDR3. The chain combines TRBV7-6 with TRBJ2-7; 7 bases match TRBD2. CDR1 is SGHVS, CDR2 FNYEAQ, per germline. The CDR3 length is 14 residues. The CDR3 DNA reads TGTGCCAGCAGCCAACCGGGGGGTACCTACGAGCAGTACTTT. It yields the protein CASSQPGGTYEQYF.

This clone was seen once. The V call is TRBV5-1, the J call TRBJ1-1; TRBD1 aligns across 11 bases. The V segment lost 4 bases and the J segment 6 bases; nucleotides outside the gene matches: 5. The CDR3 extends over 14 amino acids. Germline V gene lookup returns CDR1 SGHRS and CDR2 YFSETQ. The CDR3 protein is CASSPGQGASEAFF. The CDR3 coding sequence is TGCGCCAGCAGCCCTGGACAGGGGGCGTCTGAAGCTTTCTTT.

This chain uses TRBV9 with TRBJ2-1, with TRBD2 identical over 7 bases. Germline CDR1 reads SGDLS; CDR2 reads YYNGEE. The CDR3 consists of 15 residues. V lost 0 bases and J lost 0; bases outside the gene matches: 0. CDR3 DNA: TGTGCCAGCAGCGTAGGGGGGGGCTCCTACAATGAGCAGTTCTTC. This codes for CASSVGGGSYNEQFF.

This clone has only one observation. The chain carries TRBV15 and TRBJ2-1; D possibly corresponds to TRBD2 (5 bases). The CDR3 totals 15 residues. The V end lost 3 bases, the J end lost 0 bases, and 9 bases lay between the germline ends. Looked up from germline, CDR1 is LNHNV and CDR2 is YYDKDF (reference sequence). In nucleotides, the CDR3 is TGTGCCACCAGCAGGGACTTGAGCTCCTACAATGAGCAGTTCTTC. Protein: CATSRDLSSYNEQFF.

This chain links TRBV29-1 with TRBJ2-3, with 14 bases matching TRBD2. This CDR3 has 18 amino acids. Germline CDR1 SQVTM, CDR2 ANQGSEA. V lost 4 bases to trimming and J lost 4 bases; unmatched junction nucleotides: 13. CDR3 nucleotide sequence: TGCAGCGTTGTGTTGACTAGCGGGGGGGCCAAGGTCCCAGATACGCAGTATTTT. The encoded protein is CSVVLTSGGAKVPDTQYF.

CDR3 coding DNA: TGTGCCAGCTCACCAACGGACAGGGCATCCTACAATGAGCAGTTCTTC. Protein product: CASSPTDRASYNEQFF. V gene TRBV18 combines with J gene TRBJ2-1, with TRBD1 matching over 8 bases. Germline V gene data show CDR1 as KGHSH and CDR2 as LQKENI. Trimming took 2 bases from V and 1 from J; bases not matched to a gene: 4. This CDR3 has 16 amino acids.

CDR3 DNA sequence: TGTGCCAGCAGTAGGGACACAACCTACGAGCAGTACTTC. It is translated as CASSRDTTYEQYF. V usage is TRBV6-5 and J usage is TRBJ2-7; tentative D call: TRBD1 (6 bases). The CDR3 totals 13 residues. Germline CDR1 and CDR2: MNHEY and SVGAGI. V dropped 5 bases and J dropped 2 bases, with 10 bases sitting between them.